Listed below are T cell receptor beta chains from one sample, sequenced in a study of CD8 T cells in ankylosing spondylitis. In TCRdb, the 5' RACE reads were re-called with MiXCR into one record per CDR3 protein. This table has around 150,000 distinct CDR3 sequences, roughly 34% appearing once. Sequencing input: synovial fluid, either unsorted or a sorted T cell fraction (not recorded which). The receptors were sampled from a male donor with ankylosing spondylitis. The CDR3 runs from the conserved cysteine through the conserved F or W. Fields, in order: V gene, D gene, J gene, clone size, CDR3 DNA, CDR3 protein. D genes are given only for firm matches. Part of the rows lack a size; the others show once, few, many or a class for expanded clones.

TRBV19	NA	TRBJ2-6	few	TGTGCCAGTAGTATGGCGGGCAGCTCTGGGGCCAACGTCCTGACTTTC	CASSMAGSSGANVLTF
TRBV9	NA	TRBJ2-2	NA	TGTGCCAGCAGCGTAGGTGGGAGTCACGGGGAGCTGTTTTTT	CASSVGGSHGELFF
TRBV29-1	TRBD1	TRBJ1-5	few	TGCAGCGTCTGGACAGGACTGAATCAGCCCCAGCATTTT	CSVWTGLNQPQHF
TRBV28	NA	TRBJ2-3	medium-sized	TGTGCCAGCAGCTCTCCGGGCCTCACAGATACGCAGTATTTT	CASSSPGLTDTQYF
TRBV6-1	NA	TRBJ2-7	NA	TGTGCCAGCAGGAATACTAAGAGGCCTAACTACGAGCAGTACTTC	CASRNTKRPNYEQYF
TRBV20-1	NA	TRBJ1-4	few	TGCAGTGCTAGTTCCCGGGACAAAAGTGGAAAACTGTTTTTT	CSASSRDKSGKLFF
TRBV29-1	NA	TRBJ2-2	NA	TGCAGCGTTGGTAGGCCGGGAGACACCGGGGAGCTGTTTTTT	CSVGRPGDTGELFF
TRBV20-1	NA	TRBJ1-5	many	TGCAGTGCTAGAGATCGGGGGGATCAGCCCCAGCATTTT	CSARDRGDQPQHF
TRBV14	NA	TRBJ2-3	NA	TGTGCCAGCAGCCAAACTCGGGGGAGTTGGAATACGCAGTATTTT	CASSQTRGSWNTQYF
TRBV12-3/TRBV12-4	NA	TRBJ1-2	NA	TGTGCCAGCAGGTCATCCCGGAACTATGGCTACACCTTC	CASRSSRNYGYTF
TRBV6-2/TRBV6-3	TRBD1	TRBJ1-5	NA	TGTGCCAGCAGCCCCGACAGGGACGGTCAGCCCCAGCATTTT	CASSPDRDGQPQHF
TRBV7-3	NA	TRBJ1-1	NA	TGTGCCAGCAGTCCTGGGGCGGGGAACACTGAAGCTTTCTTT	CASSPGAGNTEAFF
TRBV29-1	TRBD2	TRBJ2-1	NA	TGCAGCGTTGAGATGGGACTAGCAAGCGAGGAGCAGTTCTTC	CSVEMGLASEEQFF
TRBV28	TRBD2	TRBJ2-1	many	TGTGCCAGCGAGACTAGCGGGAGGGCCGGCAATGAGCAGTTCTTC	CASETSGRAGNEQFF
TRBV5-1	NA	TRBJ1-1	few	TGCGCCAGCAGCTTGAATAGGGTTGGGAATTTAGACACTGAAGCTTTCTTT	CASSLNRVGNLDTEAFF
TRBV29-1	NA	TRBJ2-1	few	TGCAGCGTTGCTTCTAGTTACAATGAGCAGTTCTTC	CSVASSYNEQFF
TRBV20-1	NA	TRBJ2-7	few	TGCAGTGCTAGACGGGACGAAGGGGCCTACGAGCAGTACTTC	CSARRDEGAYEQYF
TRBV20-1	NA	TRBJ1-3	few	TGCAGTGCTATCTTTGGGGAGACCATATATTTT	CSAIFGETIYF
TRBV5-8	NA	TRBJ2-2	few	TGTGCCAGCAGCTTGTGGGCGAACACCGGGGAGCTGTTTTTT	CASSLWANTGELFF
TRBV6-1	TRBD1	TRBJ1-5	few	TGTGCCAGCAGAACCGGGACAGGGGAAAATCAGCCCCAGCATTTT	CASRTGTGENQPQHF
TRBV28	NA	TRBJ2-7	few	TGTGCCAGCCTTGGAGGACCTCCCACGGGGGAGCAGTACTTC	CASLGGPPTGEQYF
TRBV6-1	NA	TRBJ2-1	few	TGTGCCAGCAGTGAATTGGTTCTAGAGCAATTCTTC	CASSELVLEQFF
TRBV18	NA	TRBJ2-5	NA	TGTGCCAGCTCACCACAGAGGGAAGGGACCCAGTACTTC	CASSPQREGTQYF
TRBV6-4	NA	TRBJ2-3	NA	TGTGCCAGCAGTGAGGGAAGCACAGATACGCAGTATTTT	CASSEGSTDTQYF
TRBV20-1	NA	TRBJ1-3	NA	TGCAGTGCTAGAGATCCCAGTTCTGGAAACACCATATATTTT	CSARDPSSGNTIYF
TRBV3-1	TRBD1	TRBJ1-1	NA	TGTGCCAGCAGCCAGAGTCCGGGACAGGGGAACACTGAAGCTTTCTTT	CASSQSPGQGNTEAFF
TRBV20-1	NA	TRBJ2-5	many	TGCAGTGCTAGAAGCCGGGACCCGTCAGAGACCCAGTACTTC	CSARSRDPSETQYF
TRBV10-3	TRBD2	TRBJ2-1	few	TGTGCCATCAGTATGACTAGCGGGAGGGCCGACTATGAGCAGTTCTTC	CAISMTSGRADYEQFF
TRBV7-2	NA	TRBJ2-2	NA	TGTGCCAGCTCAAAATCCGGTGGCGGGGAGCTGTTTTTT	CASSKSGGGELFF
TRBV6-5	TRBD1	TRBJ1-1	few	TGTGCCAGCAGTTCCAGGGGGGGGACGAACACTGAAGCTTTCTTT	CASSSRGGTNTEAFF
TRBV20-1	NA	TRBJ2-5	NA	TGCAGTGCTAGAGGAGGTACAGAGACCCAGTACTTC	CSARGGTETQYF
TRBV20-1	TRBD1	TRBJ1-3	many	TGCAGTGCCACCGGGACAGGTATCTCCCGTGCTGGAAACACCATATATTTT	CSATGTGISRAGNTIYF
TRBV20-1	NA	TRBJ1-2	NA	TGCAGTGCCGGGGACATCGGTAATATCTATGGCTACACCTTC	CSAGDIGNIYGYTF
TRBV5-1	TRBD2	TRBJ2-2	few	TGCGCCAGCAGCTTGGTCCTAGCGGGAAATACCGGGGAGCTGTTTTTT	CASSLVLAGNTGELFF
TRBV9	NA	TRBJ1-3	NA	TGTGCCAGCAGCGTAGCTCCTGGACAAGTCGTTGACACCATATATTTT	CASSVAPGQVVDTIYF
TRBV19	NA	TRBJ1-5	NA	TGTGCCACCGTCAAGAGGGGCGGACTCAATCAGCCCCAGCATTTT	CATVKRGGLNQPQHF
TRBV28	NA	TRBJ2-2	many	TGTGCCAGCAGTGATAGCGGGGAGCTGTTTTTT	CASSDSGELFF
TRBV7-8	NA	TRBJ1-4	NA	TGTGCCAGCAGCTTAGGCTGGGTCATTAATGAAAAACTGTTTTTT	CASSLGWVINEKLFF
TRBV6-6	TRBD1	TRBJ2-7	NA	TGTGCCAGCGGCGACAGGGGGACCTACGAGCAGTACTTC	CASGDRGTYEQYF
TRBV6-1	TRBD1	TRBJ1-2	once	TGTGCCAGCAGTGGATGGACAGGGGATGGCTACACCTTC	CASSGWTGDGYTF